This T cell receptor (beta chain) was recovered during a study of cytomegalovirus exposure and HLA in healthy donors. J was trimmed by 7 bases and V by 5 bases; bases with no gene match: 8. Germline values: CDR1 SGHKS, CDR2 YYEKEE (reference sequence). The CDR3 is 15 amino acids. With 60 Vbeta and 13 Jbeta primers, the PCR was carried out. Original processing notes: The authors later counted 70 million to 80 million unique TCR beta chains, some 12 million of them shared. Sequencing used immunoSEQ multiplex PCR; TCRdb keeps in-frame clones, though not all of them. D and trimming come from the DNA, and the V and J calls and clone size come from that table. The table includes some 120,000 clones, around 83% detected once.

V and J are TRBV5-5 and TRBJ1-4, with 10 nucleotides matching TRBD1. Material for sequencing was PBMCs. The sequence was collected from a woman in her late teens or twenties in good health and CMV-seropositive. The CDR3 is CASSSAGTGVEKLFF. The CDR3, as DNA: TGTGCCAGCAGTTCTGCCGGGACAGGGGTTGAAAAACTGTTTTTT.